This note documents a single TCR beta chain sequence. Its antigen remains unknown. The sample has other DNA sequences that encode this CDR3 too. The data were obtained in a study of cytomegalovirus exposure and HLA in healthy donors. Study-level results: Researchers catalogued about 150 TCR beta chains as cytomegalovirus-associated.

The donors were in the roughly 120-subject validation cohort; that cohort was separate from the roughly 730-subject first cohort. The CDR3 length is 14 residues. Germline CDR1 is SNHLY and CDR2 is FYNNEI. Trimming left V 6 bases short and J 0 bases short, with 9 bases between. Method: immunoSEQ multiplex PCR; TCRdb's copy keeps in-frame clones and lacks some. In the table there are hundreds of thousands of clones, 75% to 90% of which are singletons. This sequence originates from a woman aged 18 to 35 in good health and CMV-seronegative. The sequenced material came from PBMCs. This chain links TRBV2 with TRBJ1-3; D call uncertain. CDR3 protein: CASRTGISGNTIYF. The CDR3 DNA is TGTGCCAGCAGGACCGGGATCTCTGGAAACACCATATATTTT.